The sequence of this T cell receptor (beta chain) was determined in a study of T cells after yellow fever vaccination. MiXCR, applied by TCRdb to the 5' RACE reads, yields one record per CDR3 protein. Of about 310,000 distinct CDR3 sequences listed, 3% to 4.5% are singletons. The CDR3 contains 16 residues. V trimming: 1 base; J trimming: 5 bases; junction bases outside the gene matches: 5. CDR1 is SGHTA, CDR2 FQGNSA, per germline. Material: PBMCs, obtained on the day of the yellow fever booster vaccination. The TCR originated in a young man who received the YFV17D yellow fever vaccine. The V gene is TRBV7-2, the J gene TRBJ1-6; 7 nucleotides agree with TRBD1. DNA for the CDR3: TGTGCCAGCAGCTTAGATTCGGGGACAGATAATTCACCCCTCCACTTT. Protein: CASSLDSGTDNSPLHF.